These 9 T cell receptor beta chains share one sample of origin, sequenced in a study of response to subunit inactivated influenza vaccine. Using its own MiXCR run on the RT-PCR reads, TCRdb lists one record per CDR3 protein. The sample lists 600,000 to 850,000 distinct CDR3 sequences; 14% were seen once. Sequenced here: PBMCs from blood, sampled less than 15 days before vaccination. The receptors stem from a man in his fifties or sixties who received an inactivated influenza vaccine.

This clonotype was observed a handful of times. V is TRBV5-6 and J is TRBJ1-5; D is undetermined. The germline V and J ends were trimmed by 0 bases and 7 bases, with 11 bases remaining between them. The CDR3 has 14 amino acids. The germline V gene has CDR1 SGHDT and CDR2 YYEEEE. The CDR3 protein is CASSLGPAGQPQHF. The CDR3 bases are TGTGCCAGCAGCTTGGGCCCCGCGGGGCAGCCCCAGCATTTT.

V is TRBV20-1 and J is TRBJ1-1; 7 bases agree with TRBD1. V lost 6 bases and J lost 1; bases outside the gene matches: 5. Germline V gives CDR1 DFQATT, CDR2 SNEGSKA (reference sequence). The CDR3 loop spans 13 amino acids. The DNA of the CDR3 is TGCAGTGCGAATCGGGACAGGAACACTGAAGCTTTCTTT. Protein product: CSANRDRNTEAFF.

This clonotype was counted between two and nine times. The CDR3 DNA reads as TGTGCCAGCAGCTTCGAACCCTTTGTGGCCTACGAGCAGTACTTC. Translated: CASSFEPFVAYEQYF. V and J are TRBV7-9 and TRBJ2-7; D is unresolved. The CDR3 has 15 residues. Germline lookup yields CDR1 SEHNR and CDR2 FQNEAQ (reference sequence). Between the trimmed V and J ends, which lost 3 bases and 2 bases, there was a span of 14 bases.

The chain recombines TRBV4-2 with TRBJ2-5, with 9 bases matching TRBD2. The V and J ends lost 0 bases and 4 bases, in that order; junction bases with no gene match: 6. The CDR3 covers 16 residues. Looked up from germline, CDR1 is LGHNA and CDR2 is YNFKEQ. The CDR3 coding sequence is TGTGCCAGCAGCCAAGATGGCGGGGGGGCCCGAGAGACCCAGTACTTC. Translated: CASSQDGGGARETQYF.

This clonotype was detected a few times. The V gene is TRBV7-8, the J gene TRBJ1-2; TRBD1 is a possible D gene (5 bases). CDR1 is SGHVS, CDR2 FQNEAQ, per germline. The germline V and J ends were trimmed by 7 bases and 2 bases, with 11 bases remaining between them. CDR3 length: 13 amino acids. The CDR3 loop reads CASTFGANYGYTF. In DNA form, the CDR3 reads TGTGCCAGCACCTTTGGGGCAAACTATGGCTACACCTTC.

The J gene is TRBJ2-7, the V gene TRBV12-3 or TRBV12-4; maybe TRBD1 (9 bases). This CDR3 is 13 amino acids long. V lost 8 bases to trimming and J lost 6 bases, with 17 bases between them. The CDR3 reads CASVQGAGGEQYF. CDR3 coding DNA: TGTGCCAGCGTACAGGGGGCGGGGGGCGAGCAGTACTTC.

This clonotype showed up just a few times. The chain uses TRBV28 and TRBJ2-7; 9 bases align to TRBD2. Germline V gene sequence: CDR1 MDHEN, CDR2 SYDVKM. This CDR3 is built from 15 residues. Trimming took 6 bases from V and 3 from J; bases not matched to a gene: 9. CDR3 amino acids: CASSPTGTSFYEQYF. CDR3 sequence (DNA): TGTGCCAGCAGCCCGACCGGGACTAGCTTCTACGAGCAGTACTTC. The variable domain in full, with the rest retrieved from reference TRBV28 and TRBJ2-7, is DVKVTQSSRYLVKRTGEKVFLECVQDMDHENMFWYRQDPGLGLRLIYFSYDVKMKEKGDIPEGYSVSREKKERFSLILESASTNQTSMYLCASSPTGTSFYEQYFGPGTRLTVT.

At least ten counts were recorded for this clonotype. CDR3 protein: CSVRKGEGQPQHF. The CDR3 DNA is TGCAGCGTCAGAAAGGGGGAAGGGCAGCCCCAGCATTTT. The rearrangement links TRBV29-1 to TRBJ1-5, with D tentatively TRBD1 (6 bases). Germline CDR1 is SQVTM and CDR2 is ANQGSEA. V was shortened by 6 bases and J by 7 bases, with 16 bases between the two germline ends. The CDR3 consists of 13 residues. The full variable domain, with the rest looked up from reference TRBV29-1 and TRBJ1-5, is SAVISQKPSRDICQRGTSLTIQCQVDSQVTMMFWYRQQPGQSLTLIATANQGSEATYESGFVIDKFPISRPNLTFSTLTVSNMSPEDSSIYLCSVRKGEGQPQHFGDGTRLSIL.

V is TRBV20-1 and J is TRBJ2-7, with a weak D call TRBD1 (5 bases). The CDR3 has 14 residues. With 0 bases removed from V and 3 bases from J, the gap between germline ends came to 12 bases. CDR1 is DFQATT, CDR2 SNEGSKA, per germline (reference sequence). This chain's CDR3 is CSARDLDSNYEQYF. The CDR3 nucleotides read TGCAGTGCTAGAGACCTCGACAGTAACTACGAGCAGTACTTC.